Sequencing of this TCR beta chain was carried out in a study of T-cell memory formation after mild COVID-19. Germline CDR1 SSHAT, CDR2 FNYEAQ (reference sequence). Deletions cut 5 bases from V and 1 base from J, with 18 bases between. The CDR3 has 17 amino acids. TCRdb analysed the 5' RACE reads with MiXCR anew, one entry per CDR3 protein. This sample has approximately 580,000 distinct CDR3 sequences; about 20% occur once, and the top ten carry about an eighth. The receptor comes from an adult woman who had mild COVID-19 (a few samples of this study predate the infection). Cell type and time point are not known. The chain is built from TRBV7-7 and TRBJ2-1; D unresolved. Sequencing used PBMCs or a T cell subset sorted from them (not recorded which). The CDR3 loop reads CASSPRVGIRSYNEQFF. The CDR3 DNA reads as TGTGCCAGCAGCCCCCGGGTGGGGATCAGATCCTACAATGAGCAGTTCTTC.